These 23 T cell receptor beta chains were sequenced from one sample in a study of cytomegalovirus exposure and HLA in healthy donors. Vbeta (60) and Jbeta (13) primers were used in the PCR. Some clones are missing from TCRdb's copy, which holds only in-frame ones; the method was immunoSEQ multiplex PCR. The sample holds some 89,000 clones, around four fifths seen once. Sequenced sample: PBMCs. The receptors originated from a woman between 40 and 55 years old in good health and CMV-seropositive.

The rearrangement links TRBV5-8 to TRBJ1-5; 7 positions match TRBD1. V gave up 2 bases and J gave up 5 bases; unmatched junction bases: 4. Germline loops: CDR1 SGHTS, CDR2 YDEGEE. This CDR3 has 14 amino acids. The CDR3 region has the DNA TGTGCCAGCAGCTTCGGGACAGTCTATCAGCCCCAGCATTTT. Translation gives CASSFGTVYQPQHF.

The chain is built from TRBV5-1 and TRBJ2-1, with 8 bases matching TRBD2. V shed 1 base and J 4 bases; nucleotides not matched to a gene: 7. This CDR3 region has 16 residues. The germline V gene has CDR1 SGHRS and CDR2 YFSETQ. CDR3 in DNA: TGCGCCAGCAGCTTGCAAAGCGGGAGTGAGTACAATGAGCAGTTCTTC. Residues: CASSLQSGSEYNEQFF.

CDR3 DNA sequence: TGCAGCGTTGGTCCCGACAGGGCCGGGGAGCTGTTTTTT. As protein: CSVGPDRAGELFF. This chain links TRBV29-1 with TRBJ2-2; TRBD1 aligns across 7 bases. CDR3 length: 13 amino acids. From germline, CDR1 is SQVTM and CDR2 ANQGSEA. Trimming took 4 bases from V and 6 from J; bases not matched to a gene: 5.

The V gene is TRBV19, the J gene TRBJ1-6; 9 positions match TRBD1. The CDR3 runs to 15 residues. The V gene's germline CDR1 is LNHDA and CDR2 SQIVND (reference sequence). Trimming took 5 bases from V and 10 from J; bases not matched to a gene: 9. This CDR3 reads CASSPGTGMGSPLHF. CDR3 bases: TGTGCCAGTAGTCCCGGGACAGGGATGGGCTCACCCCTCCACTTT. The variable domain in full, completed from reference TRBV19 and TRBJ1-6, reads DGGITQSPKYLFRKEGQNVTLSCEQNLNHDAMYWYRQDPGQGLRLIYYSQIVNDFQKGDIAEGYSVSREKKESFPLTVTSAQKNPTAFYLCASSPGTGMGSPLHFGNGTRLTVT.

This clone was seen a single time. The chain links TRBV2 to TRBJ2-3; D ambiguous. Germline V gives CDR1 SNHLY, CDR2 FYNNEI. The ends were cut back, 8 bases at V and 2 bases at J, with 11 bases in the middle. The CDR3 sequence is 13 residues long. This CDR3 reads CASVLYSTDTQYF. The CDR3 DNA follows: TGTGCCAGCGTCTTGTATTCCACAGATACGCAGTATTTT. The full variable domain, in which reference TRBV2 and TRBJ2-3 provide the parts outside the CDR3, is EPEVTQTPSHQVTQMGQEVILRCVPISNHLYFYWYRQILGQKVEFLVSFYNNEISEKSEIFDDQFSVERPDGSNFTLKIRSTKLEDSAMYFCASVLYSTDTQYFGPGTRLTVL.

This chain uses TRBV5-1 with TRBJ1-2; D unclear. V was shortened by 0 bases and J by 5 bases, with 23 bases between the two germline ends. Germline values: CDR1 SGHRS, CDR2 YFSETQ. The CDR3 contains 18 residues. CDR3 protein: CASSLAPTWVEKEYGYTF. CDR3 DNA: TGCGCCAGCAGCTTGGCCCCAACCTGGGTCGAGAAGGAGTATGGCTACACCTTC.

The V and J genes are TRBV28 and TRBJ2-7; maybe TRBD2 (5 bases). Trimming removed 6 bases at V and 2 bases at J, with 20 bases between. Germline CDR1 is MDHEN and CDR2 is SYDVKM. The CDR3 is 16 residues long. The CDR3 DNA sequence: TGTGCCAGCAGCTCTCCCGACGCCTCCGGGACCTACGAGCAGTACTTC. Translating gives CASSSPDASGTYEQYF.

The V and J genes are TRBV19 and TRBJ1-2; 8 bases match TRBD1. The CDR3 is 13 amino acids. J gave up 7 bases and V 3 bases, and 4 bases lay outside the gene matches. Per germline, CDR1 LNHDA and CDR2 SQIVND (reference sequence). CDR3 coding DNA: TGTGCCAGTAGTATCCAGACAGGGGCTGGCTACACCTTC. Translated: CASSIQTGAGYTF.

Many counts were recorded for this clone. The chain combines TRBV7-3 with TRBJ1-1, with D maybe TRBD1 (6 bases). From germline, CDR1 is SGHTA and CDR2 FQGTGA. This CDR3 has 15 amino acids. The V end was cut by 4 bases, the J end by 2 bases, with 14 bases between. DNA for the CDR3: TGTGCCAGCAGCTCGACAGGACAAGGCAACACTGAAGCTTTCTTT. It specifies CASSSTGQGNTEAFF.

The J gene is TRBJ2-5, the V gene TRBV14; 10 nucleotides align to TRBD2. V lost 3 bases, J lost 5 bases, and 6 bases stayed unmatched. Germline assignment: CDR1 SGHDN and CDR2 FVKESK. This CDR3 spans 15 amino acids. The CDR3 nucleotides read TGTGCCAGCAGCCAGAGCGGGAGGGCCGGGGAGACCCAGTACTTC. This codes for CASSQSGRAGETQYF.

The chain joins TRBV6-1 to TRBJ2-6; TRBD2 matches 7 bases. The CDR3 runs 15 residues. Trimming cost V 8 bases and J 0 bases; bases outside gene matches: 4. CDR1 is MNHNS, CDR2 SASEGT, per germline. CDR3 nucleotide sequence: TGTGCCAGCTTCCAGCGGGACTCTGGGGCCAACGTCCTGACTTTC. Amino acid sequence: CASFQRDSGANVLTF.

This sequence joins TRBV7-9 and TRBJ2-3; D is perhaps TRBD1 (6 bases). This CDR3 is built from 15 residues. Germline loops: CDR1 SEHNR, CDR2 FQNEAQ (reference sequence). With 5 bases removed from V and 6 bases from J, the gap between germline ends came to 18 bases. This CDR3 reads CASSLRAGVHDTQYF. The CDR3 nucleotides read TGTGCCAGCAGCCTCCGGGCAGGGGTCCACGATACGCAGTATTTT.

This clone came up a few times. V usage is TRBV4-1 and J usage is TRBJ2-1; 16 nucleotides match TRBD2. The germline V gene has CDR1 MGHRA and CDR2 YSYEKL. This CDR3 is 17 amino acids long. V shed 3 bases, J shed 8 bases, and the junction held 7 bases outside the gene matches. CDR3 sequence (DNA): TGCGCCAGCAGCCATGGCGGGACTAGCGGGAGGGCCCATGAGCAGTTCTTC. This encodes CASSHGGTSGRAHEQFF.

The V call is TRBV18, the J call TRBJ2-5, with 7 bases that match TRBD1. CDR1 is KGHSH, CDR2 LQKENI, per germline. The CDR3 has 17 amino acids. Germline trimming cut 3 bases from V and 1 base from J; bases unmatched to any gene: 11. CDR3 in DNA: TGTGCCAGCTCACCGAAGACAGGGATGAGGGGCCAAGAGACCCAGTACTTC. Its translation: CASSPKTGMRGQETQYF.

This chain joins TRBV6-5 and TRBJ1-1, with D maybe TRBD1 (6 bases). Germline V gene data show CDR1 as MNHEY and CDR2 as SVGAGI. CDR3 length equals 14 residues. V was cut by 2 bases and J by 0 bases, with 7 bases left in between. CDR3 DNA sequence: TGTGCCAGCAGTTACCGGACAGTGAACACTGAAGCTTTCTTT. Amino acids: CASSYRTVNTEAFF.

The chain is built from TRBV6-5 and TRBJ1-2; possibly TRBD1 for D (5 bases). Germline CDR1 and CDR2: MNHEY and SVGAGI. CDR3 length: 12 residues. Trimming stripped 7 bases from V and 7 bases from J, with 13 bases between. The CDR3 protein is CASKGAGPGYTF. The CDR3 coding sequence is TGTGCCAGCAAGGGCGCAGGGCCTGGCTACACCTTC.

The chain joins TRBV7-2 to TRBJ1-2; no definite D call. Germline V gene data show CDR1 as SGHTA and CDR2 as FQGNSA. The CDR3 covers 14 residues. Trimming took off 2 bases at V and 6 bases at J, with 13 bases between the two ends. The CDR3 is CASSLLGRFDGYTF. The DNA for the CDR3 is TGTGCCAGCAGCTTATTGGGCAGGTTCGATGGCTACACCTTC.

The chain joins TRBV4-1 to TRBJ2-7, with D possibly being TRBD2 (5 bases). CDR1 is MGHRA and CDR2 is YSYEKL in the germline V gene. V dropped 6 bases and J dropped 0 bases, with 12 bases sitting between them. The CDR3 length is 14 residues. The CDR3, as DNA: TGCGCCAGCAGTTCAAGCGGCGTCTCCTACGAGCAGTACTTC. It translates to CASSSSGVSYEQYF.

This clone is medium-sized within its sample. The rearrangement joins TRBV11-1 to TRBJ2-6; TRBD1 agrees at 7 bases. V was pared by 1 base and J by 0 bases, with 3 bases of the junction left unmatched. The CDR3 covers 17 residues. Germline CDR1 and CDR2: SGHAT and FQDESV (reference sequence). The CDR3 sequence: CASSLGDSYSGANVLTF. The CDR3 coding sequence is TGTGCCAGCAGCTTAGGGGACAGTTACTCTGGGGCCAACGTCCTGACTTTC.

The chain uses TRBV11-3 and TRBJ2-7; 8 bases agree with TRBD2. With V trimmed by 0 bases and J by 4 bases, 11 bases remained unmatched. The germline V gene encodes CDR1 SGHNT and CDR2 YENEEA. CDR3 length: 17 amino acids. CDR3 in amino acids: CASSLDFREGKGYEQYF. CDR3 bases: TGTGCCAGCAGCTTAGATTTCCGGGAGGGCAAGGGGTACGAGCAGTACTTC. Together with reference TRBV11-3 and TRBJ2-7, the CDR3 gives the full variable domain: EAGVVQSPRYKIIEKKQPVAFWCNPISGHNTLYWYLQNLGQGPELLIRYENEEAVDDSQLPKDRFSAERLKGVDSTLKIQPAELGDSAVYLCASSLDFREGKGYEQYFGPGTRLTVT.

The J gene is TRBJ1-1, the V gene TRBV11-1, with 8 bases aligning to TRBD1. Germline-derived CDR1 and CDR2 are SGHAT and FQDESV (reference sequence). CDR3 size: 14 residues. The V gene end was trimmed by 1 base and the J gene end by 5 bases; junction bases not matched to a gene: 3. The CDR3 DNA reads TGTGCCAGCAGCTTAGGACAGGGGTGGACTGAAGCTTTCTTT. Its translation is CASSLGQGWTEAFF.

The rearrangement links TRBV7-6 to TRBJ2-1; 14 bases are shared with TRBD2. The trim removed 5 bases at V and 9 bases at J, leaving 9 bases unmatched. The CDR3 is 16 amino acids. Germline CDR1 and CDR2: SGHVS and FNYEAQ. The CDR3 nucleotides are TGTGCCAGCAGCCCTGGGACTAGCGGGAGTTCAGTTGAGCAGTTCTTC. Protein product: CASSPGTSGSSVEQFF.

The chain recombines TRBV9 with TRBJ2-1, with a weak D call TRBD1 (5 bases). The CDR3 has 13 amino acids. Trimming stripped 4 bases from V and 5 bases from J, with 10 bases between. The V gene's germline CDR1 is SGDLS and CDR2 YYNGEE. CDR3 coding DNA: TGTGCCAGCAGCCGCCGGACACACAATGAGCAGTTCTTC. Amino acids: CASSRRTHNEQFF.